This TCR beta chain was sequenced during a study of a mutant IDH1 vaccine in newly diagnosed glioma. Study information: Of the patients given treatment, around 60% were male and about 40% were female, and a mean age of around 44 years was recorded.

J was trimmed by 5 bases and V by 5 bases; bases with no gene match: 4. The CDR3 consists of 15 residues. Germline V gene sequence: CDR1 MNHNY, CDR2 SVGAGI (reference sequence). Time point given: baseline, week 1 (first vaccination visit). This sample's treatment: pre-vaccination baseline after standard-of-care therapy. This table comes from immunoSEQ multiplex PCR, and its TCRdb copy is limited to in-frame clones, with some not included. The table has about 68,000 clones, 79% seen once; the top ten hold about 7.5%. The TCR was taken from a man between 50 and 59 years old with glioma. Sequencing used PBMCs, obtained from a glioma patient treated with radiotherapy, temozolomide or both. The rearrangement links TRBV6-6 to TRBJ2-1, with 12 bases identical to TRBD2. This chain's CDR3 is CASSHLAGGDNEQFF. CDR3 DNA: TGTGCCAGCAGTCATCTAGCGGGGGGGGACAATGAGCAGTTCTTC.